What follows are 14 T cell receptor beta chains derived from one specimen sequenced in a study of CXCR3-negative and CXCR3-positive naive CD8 T cells. It was by 5' RACE with UMI labels that the TRB cDNA libraries were prepared. TCRdb reprocessed the 5' RACE reads and keeps a single row for each CDR3 protein, giving no DNA. The listing contains 65,000 to 90,000 distinct CDR3 sequences. No antigens are known for them. Study-level findings and limits: Hydrophobicity of TRB CDR3s was greater in CXCR3-positive naive cells than in CXCR3-negative naive cells.

Sequencing used naive CXCR3+ CD8+ T cells from blood. Subset noted: CD45RO-CCR7+CD27+CD95- naive CD8+ T cells expressing CXCR3 (TNR3+). These receptors all stem from a human donor in good health. Some clones in this sample may be carry-over from other donors' samples.

The rearrangement uses TRBV29-1 and TRBJ1-2. The germline gives CDR1 SQVTM, CDR2 ANQGSEA. This CDR3 has 13 amino acids. CDR3 sequence reads: CSVPDAGNYGHTF.

The chain is built from TRBV9 and TRBJ1-4. This CDR3 has 14 residues. The germline CDR1 and CDR2 sequences are SGDLS and YYNGEE. CDR3 residues: CASSVDLGREKLFF.

The chain is built from TRBV19 and TRBJ1-1; the TCRdb call, TRBD1, lacks DNA for checking. The CDR3 consists of 19 residues. Germline-derived CDR1 and CDR2 are LNHDA and SQIVND (reference sequence). The CDR3 is CASSTLQPSTGEESTEAFF.

The CDR3 region is CASSEAIGGHYNEQFF. The chain uses TRBV2 and TRBJ2-1; TCRdb proposes TRBD1, but this gene call is untestable without DNA. CDR3 length: 16 residues. Germline lookup yields CDR1 SNHLY and CDR2 FYNNEI.

J is TRBJ2-7 and V is TRBV2; TCRdb indicates TRBD2, and absent DNA this call remains unverified. Germline CDR1 is SNHLY and CDR2 is FYNNEI. The CDR3 extends over 11 amino acids. CDR3 sequence: CASSEPAREYF.

The chain uses TRBV29-1 and TRBJ2-7; TCRdb calls TRBD1, which cannot be checked without DNA. Germline V gene lookup returns CDR1 SQVTM and CDR2 ANQGSEA. This CDR3 is built from 15 residues. CDR3 protein: CSVELPRGNTYEQYF.

The chain combines TRBV15 with TRBJ2-5. CDR3 length: 13 amino acids. Germline V lookup: CDR1 LNHNV, CDR2 YYDKDF (reference sequence). This CDR3 reads CATSRVIQETQYF.

V usage is TRBV28 and J usage is TRBJ2-2; TCRdb's D call, TRBD1, is unchecked because there is no DNA. The CDR3 has 16 amino acids. Germline V gene lookup returns CDR1 MDHEN and CDR2 SYDVKM. The CDR3 is CASGLRQGEYHGELFF.

This chain uses TRBV27 with TRBJ2-5; no DNA is available, so the TRBD1 call from TCRdb remains unchecked. The germline V gene has CDR1 MNHEY and CDR2 SMNVEV (reference sequence). CDR3 size: 14 residues. CDR3 protein: CASSLAGMSETQYF.

The gene calls are TRBV12-3 or TRBV12-4 and TRBJ2-1. The CDR3 length is 19 residues. CDR3 protein: CASSLYWVMRQSKNNEQFF.

The CDR3 sequence is CASSSSRGGGNQPQHF. The chain is built from TRBV7-9 and TRBJ1-5. The CDR3 consists of 16 residues. From germline, CDR1 is SEHNR and CDR2 FQNEAQ (reference sequence).

V usage is TRBV7-7 and J usage is TRBJ2-7; the TCRdb D gene call, TRBD1, has no DNA to confirm it. The germline V gene has CDR1 SSHAT and CDR2 FNYEAQ (reference sequence). CDR3 length equals 16 residues. CDR3 loop: CASRPIDSSPHYEQYF.

The rearrangement joins TRBV7-3 to TRBJ2-5; TCRdb names TRBD2, which stays unverified in the absence of DNA. The CDR3 sequence is 13 residues long. Germline values: CDR1 SGHTA, CDR2 FQGTGA. CDR3 sequence reads: CASSFSQKETQYF.

The chain carries TRBV4-1 and TRBJ1-6; lacking DNA, the TRBD1 call made by TCRdb goes unchecked. Germline V CDR1 and CDR2: MGHRA, YSYEKL. The CDR3 runs 15 residues. The CDR3: CASSQMGQQNSPFHF.